This T cell receptor beta chain was identified during a study of cytomegalovirus exposure and HLA in healthy donors (dated 2017 in TCRdb). Turning to the overall study: According to a later analysis, the 120 or so validation repertoires were produced on the same platform as the approximately 610 repertoires of the first cohort. The study was designed to test whether signatures of past pathogen exposure could be identified by cataloging public T cell receptors. Besides the first cohort of about 730 subjects, a separate validation cohort made up of 120 different subjects was used. The study combined high-throughput TCR immunosequencing, statistical association of individual TCRs with disease status, and machine learning to predict cytomegalovirus infection status. The study at large found these results: Subsequent analysis determined that TCRs grouped into clusters in the first cohort also showed a tendency toward co-occurrence across the roughly 110 validation repertoires, and approximately 94% of cluster scores exceeded 0. A few of the identified cytomegalovirus-associated TCR beta chains were confirmed in vitro to be specific for cytomegalovirus antigens. It was suggested by the authors that the approach could potentially be generalized to other disease states and immunological phenotypes. The classifier was reported to diagnose cytomegalovirus status with high specificity and sensitivity in both the original and validation cohorts. All 110 or so repertoires were used to score co-occurrence in the validation cohort in a later analysis, because that analysis had no HLA typing for the cohort. The study listed 150 to 200 TCR beta chains as associated with cytomegalovirus. Most TCR sequences were seen in very few donors, while some public TCRs were found in many individuals.

CDR3 length: 14 amino acids, cysteine to phenylalanine. Only the CDR3 portion is preserved as DNA: 42 bases, with reading frame beginning at the first base. The germline V gene yields SGDLS for CDR1 and YYNGEE for CDR2. V loses 4 bases of germline sequence and J loses 3 bases, and the interval between the two ends is 14 bases. With regard to this clone: It lacks a known antigen. Per-base quality was not reported, and no clone a single base away is much larger than it.

The donors belonged to the validation cohort of around 130 subjects, which was separate from the approximately 700-subject first cohort. Libraries were built with the immunoSEQ multiplex PCR assay. Per the authors' processing: A statistical classification framework was built for diagnosing cytomegalovirus status from the catalog of TCR beta chain sequences. Not all clones reach the TCRdb copy of this immuneACCESS table, which keeps in-frame sequences only. Checked studies attribute under half of the gap to unresolved V genes and leave the rest unexplained. V and J calls and clone size are given by that table; D and trimming were obtained from the DNA. The sample table lists approximately 58,000 clones, 85% to 95% of them with a count of one. The ten top clones hold 5.8% of the sample.

The chain employs TRBV9 and TRBJ2-7; the best D guess is TRBD2, with 6 bases matching. The TCR was taken from a young woman in good health and CMV-seropositive. Sequencing used PBMCs. The DNA sequence reads TGTGCCAGCAGCCCCTCCGGGAGACGCTACGAGCAGTACTTC. Translated, it reads CASSPSGRRYEQYF.